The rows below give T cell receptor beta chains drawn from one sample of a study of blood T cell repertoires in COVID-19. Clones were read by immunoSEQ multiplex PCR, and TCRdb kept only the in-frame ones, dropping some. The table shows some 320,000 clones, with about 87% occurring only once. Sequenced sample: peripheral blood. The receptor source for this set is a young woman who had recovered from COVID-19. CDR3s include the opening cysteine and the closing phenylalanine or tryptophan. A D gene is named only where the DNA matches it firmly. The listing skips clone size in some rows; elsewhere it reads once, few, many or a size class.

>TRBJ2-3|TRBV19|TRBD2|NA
TGTGCCAGTAGTTTGACTAGCGGCACAGATACGCAGTATTTT
CASSLTSGTDTQYF
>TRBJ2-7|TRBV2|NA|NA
TGTGCCAGCAGGTGGCAGGGCGAGCAGTACTTC
CASRWQGEQYF
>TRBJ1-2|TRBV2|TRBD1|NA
TGTGCCAGCAGGCAGGGGGCCGACTATGGCTACACCTTC
CASRQGADYGYTF
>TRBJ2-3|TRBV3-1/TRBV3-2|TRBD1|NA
TGTGCCAGCAGCCGCCGACAGGGAAAAACAGATACGCAGTATTTT
CASSRRQGKTDTQYF
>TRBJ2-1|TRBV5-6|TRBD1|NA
TGTGCCAGCAGCGCTGACGACAGGGGCCGAGAGCAGTTCTTC
CASSADDRGREQFF
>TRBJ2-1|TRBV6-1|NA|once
TGTGCCAGCAGTGAATTGAGAAAGTTCTTC
CASSELRKFF
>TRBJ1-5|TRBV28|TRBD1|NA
TGTGCCAGCAGTTTCCCGGGACAGGGGTTACTGGACGGCAATCAGCCCCAGCATTTT
CASSFPGQGLLDGNQPQHF
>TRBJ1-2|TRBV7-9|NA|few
TGTGCCAGCAGCTTAGCGTCACAGGGAGCTAACTATGGCTACACCTTC
CASSLASQGANYGYTF
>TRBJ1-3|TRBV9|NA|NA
TGTGCCAGCAGCCTAATGGGGCTCTCTGGAAACACCATATATTTT
CASSLMGLSGNTIYF
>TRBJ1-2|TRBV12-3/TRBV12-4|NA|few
TGTGCCAGCAGTTCAGGGTACTATGGCTACACCTTC
CASSSGYYGYTF
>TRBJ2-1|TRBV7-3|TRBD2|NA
TGTGCCAGCAGCTATCCGACTAGCGGGGGGCCGAGGGAGCAGTTCTTC
CASSYPTSGGPREQFF
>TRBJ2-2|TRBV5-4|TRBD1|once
TGTGCCAGCAGCTTAGGGACAGGGGGCACCGGGGAGCTGTTTTTT
CASSLGTGGTGELFF
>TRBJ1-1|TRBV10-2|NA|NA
TGCGCCAGCAGTGATCCGCGGGGCTGGGGCACTGAAGCTTTCTTT
CASSDPRGWGTEAFF
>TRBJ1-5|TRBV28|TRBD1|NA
TGTGCCAGCAGTTTATACCAGACAGGGGGCAATCAGCCCCAGCATTTT
CASSLYQTGGNQPQHF
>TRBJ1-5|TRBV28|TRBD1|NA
TGTGCCAGCAAATACCGGGACAGGAGCAATCAGCCCCAGCATTTT
CASKYRDRSNQPQHF
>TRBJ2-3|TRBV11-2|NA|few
TGTGCCAGCAGCTTAGACGGAGGCACAGATACGCAGTATTTT
CASSLDGGTDTQYF
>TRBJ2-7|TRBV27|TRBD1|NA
TGTGCCAGCAGTCCACGGGACAGGTTTTACGAGCAGTACTTC
CASSPRDRFYEQYF
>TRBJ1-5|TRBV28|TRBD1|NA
TGTGCCAGCAACACAGGGGGTAGCAATCAGCCCCAGCATTTT
CASNTGGSNQPQHF